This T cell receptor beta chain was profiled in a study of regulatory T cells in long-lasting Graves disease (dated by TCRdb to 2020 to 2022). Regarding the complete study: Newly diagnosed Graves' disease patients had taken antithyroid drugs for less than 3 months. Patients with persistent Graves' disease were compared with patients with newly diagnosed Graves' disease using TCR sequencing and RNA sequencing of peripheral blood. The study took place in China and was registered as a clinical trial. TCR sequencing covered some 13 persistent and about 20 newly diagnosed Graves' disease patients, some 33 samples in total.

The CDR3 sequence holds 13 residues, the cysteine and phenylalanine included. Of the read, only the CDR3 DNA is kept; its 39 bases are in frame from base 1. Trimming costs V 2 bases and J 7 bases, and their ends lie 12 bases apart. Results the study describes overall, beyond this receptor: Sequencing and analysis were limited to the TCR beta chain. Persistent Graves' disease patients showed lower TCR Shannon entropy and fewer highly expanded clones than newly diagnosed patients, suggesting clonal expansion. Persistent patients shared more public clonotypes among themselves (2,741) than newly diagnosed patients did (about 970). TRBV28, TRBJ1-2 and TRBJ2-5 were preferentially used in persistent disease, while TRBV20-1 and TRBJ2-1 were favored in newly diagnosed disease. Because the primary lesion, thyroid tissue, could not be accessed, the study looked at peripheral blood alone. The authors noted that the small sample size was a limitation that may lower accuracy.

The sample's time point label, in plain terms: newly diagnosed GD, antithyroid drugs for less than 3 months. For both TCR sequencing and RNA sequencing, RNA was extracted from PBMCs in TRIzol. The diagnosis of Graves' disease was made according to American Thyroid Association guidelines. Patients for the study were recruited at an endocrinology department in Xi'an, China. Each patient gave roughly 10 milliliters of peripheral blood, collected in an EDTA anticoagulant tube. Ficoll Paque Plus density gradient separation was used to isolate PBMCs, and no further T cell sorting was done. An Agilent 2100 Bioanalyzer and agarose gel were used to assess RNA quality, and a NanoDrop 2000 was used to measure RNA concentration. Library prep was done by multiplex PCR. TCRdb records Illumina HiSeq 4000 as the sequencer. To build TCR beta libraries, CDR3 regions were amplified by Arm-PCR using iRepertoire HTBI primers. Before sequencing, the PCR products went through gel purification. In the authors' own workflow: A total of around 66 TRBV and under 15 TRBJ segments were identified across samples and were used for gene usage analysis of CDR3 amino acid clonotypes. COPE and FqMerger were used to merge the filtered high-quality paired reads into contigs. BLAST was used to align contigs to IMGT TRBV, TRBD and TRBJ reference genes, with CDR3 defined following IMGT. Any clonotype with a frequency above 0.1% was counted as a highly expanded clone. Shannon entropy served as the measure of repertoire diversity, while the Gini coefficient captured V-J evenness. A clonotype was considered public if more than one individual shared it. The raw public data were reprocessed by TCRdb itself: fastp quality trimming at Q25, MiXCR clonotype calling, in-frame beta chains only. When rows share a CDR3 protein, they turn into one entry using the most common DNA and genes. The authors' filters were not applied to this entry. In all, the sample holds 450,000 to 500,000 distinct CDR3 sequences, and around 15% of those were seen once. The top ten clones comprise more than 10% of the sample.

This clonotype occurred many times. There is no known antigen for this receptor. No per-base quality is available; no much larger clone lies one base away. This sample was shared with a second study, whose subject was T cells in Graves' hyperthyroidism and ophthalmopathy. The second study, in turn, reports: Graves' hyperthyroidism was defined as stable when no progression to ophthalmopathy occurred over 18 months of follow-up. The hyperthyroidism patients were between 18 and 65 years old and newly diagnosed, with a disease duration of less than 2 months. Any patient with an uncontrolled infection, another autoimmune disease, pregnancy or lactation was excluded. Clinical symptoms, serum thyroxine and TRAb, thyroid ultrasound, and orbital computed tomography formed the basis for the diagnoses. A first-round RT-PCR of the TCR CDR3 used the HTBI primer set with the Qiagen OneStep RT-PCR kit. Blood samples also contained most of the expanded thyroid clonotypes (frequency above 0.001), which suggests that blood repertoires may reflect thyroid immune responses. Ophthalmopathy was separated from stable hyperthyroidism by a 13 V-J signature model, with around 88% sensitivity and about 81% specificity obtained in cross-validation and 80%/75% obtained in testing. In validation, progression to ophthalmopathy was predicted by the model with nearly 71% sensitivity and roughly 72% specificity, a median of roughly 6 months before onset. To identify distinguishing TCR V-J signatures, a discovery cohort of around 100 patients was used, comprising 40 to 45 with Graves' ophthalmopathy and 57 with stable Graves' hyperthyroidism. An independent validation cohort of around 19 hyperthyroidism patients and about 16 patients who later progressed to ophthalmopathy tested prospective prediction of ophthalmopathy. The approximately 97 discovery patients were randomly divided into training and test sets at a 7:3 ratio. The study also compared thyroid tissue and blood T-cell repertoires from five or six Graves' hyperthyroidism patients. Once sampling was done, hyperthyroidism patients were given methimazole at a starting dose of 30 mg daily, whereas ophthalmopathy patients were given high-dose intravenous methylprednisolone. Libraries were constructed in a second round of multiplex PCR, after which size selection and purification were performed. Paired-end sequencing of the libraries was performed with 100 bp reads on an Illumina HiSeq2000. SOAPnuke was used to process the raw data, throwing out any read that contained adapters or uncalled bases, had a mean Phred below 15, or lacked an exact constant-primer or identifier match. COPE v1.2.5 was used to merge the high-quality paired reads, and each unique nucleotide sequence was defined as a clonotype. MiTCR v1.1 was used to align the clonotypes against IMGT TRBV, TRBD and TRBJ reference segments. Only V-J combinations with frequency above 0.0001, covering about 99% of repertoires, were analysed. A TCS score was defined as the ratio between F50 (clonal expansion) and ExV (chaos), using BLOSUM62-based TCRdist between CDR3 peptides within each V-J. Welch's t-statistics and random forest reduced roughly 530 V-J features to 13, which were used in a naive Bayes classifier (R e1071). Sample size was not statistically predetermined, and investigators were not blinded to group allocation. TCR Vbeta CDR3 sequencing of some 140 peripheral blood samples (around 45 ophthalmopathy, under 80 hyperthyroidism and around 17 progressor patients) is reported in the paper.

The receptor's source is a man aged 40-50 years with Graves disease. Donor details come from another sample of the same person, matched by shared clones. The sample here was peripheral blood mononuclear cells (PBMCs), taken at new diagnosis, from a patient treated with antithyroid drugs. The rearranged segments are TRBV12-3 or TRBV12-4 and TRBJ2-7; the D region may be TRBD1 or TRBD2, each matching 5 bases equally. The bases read TGTGCCAGCAGTTTATCCGGGGCTGGGGAGCAGTACTTC. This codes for CASSLSGAGEQYF.